This T cell receptor beta chain was captured by sequencing in a study of Ad26.COV2.S vaccination and SARS-CoV-2 variants. Treatment of the sample: around 19 received Ad26.COV2.S at low or high dose, single or two shots; five or six received placebo; per-sample allocation not given. Samples came from day 63 after the first vaccine or placebo injection. Adults aged 18-55 years in Boston included the donor. V lost 3 bases and J lost 2, with 14 bases in between. Germline CDR1 reads MGHRA; CDR2 reads YSYEKL. This CDR3 contains 15 residues. As concerns this clone: Its antigen is unknown.

The data were produced by immunoSEQ multiplex PCR, yet TCRdb's version contains in-frame clones alone and is incomplete. The sample lists a few hundred thousand clones; about nine tenths were seen once. Study observations and caveats: Recipients of either vaccine or placebo displayed similar breadth of non-spike TCRs. Spike-specific responses of CD8+ and CD4+ T cells were reported to display substantial breadth after vaccination.

This receptor was taken from a person between 18 and 65 years old who received the Ad26.COV2.S COVID-19 vaccine or a placebo. The sequenced sample was peripheral blood, obtained in a trial of Ad26.COV2.S vaccine versus placebo. The V gene is TRBV4-1, the J gene TRBJ2-7, with TRBD1 as a possible D gene (5 bases). The CDR3 loop is CASSQPRGGPYEQYF. CDR3 nucleotides: TGCGCCAGCAGCCAGCCAAGGGGCGGCCCCTACGAGCAGTACTTC.